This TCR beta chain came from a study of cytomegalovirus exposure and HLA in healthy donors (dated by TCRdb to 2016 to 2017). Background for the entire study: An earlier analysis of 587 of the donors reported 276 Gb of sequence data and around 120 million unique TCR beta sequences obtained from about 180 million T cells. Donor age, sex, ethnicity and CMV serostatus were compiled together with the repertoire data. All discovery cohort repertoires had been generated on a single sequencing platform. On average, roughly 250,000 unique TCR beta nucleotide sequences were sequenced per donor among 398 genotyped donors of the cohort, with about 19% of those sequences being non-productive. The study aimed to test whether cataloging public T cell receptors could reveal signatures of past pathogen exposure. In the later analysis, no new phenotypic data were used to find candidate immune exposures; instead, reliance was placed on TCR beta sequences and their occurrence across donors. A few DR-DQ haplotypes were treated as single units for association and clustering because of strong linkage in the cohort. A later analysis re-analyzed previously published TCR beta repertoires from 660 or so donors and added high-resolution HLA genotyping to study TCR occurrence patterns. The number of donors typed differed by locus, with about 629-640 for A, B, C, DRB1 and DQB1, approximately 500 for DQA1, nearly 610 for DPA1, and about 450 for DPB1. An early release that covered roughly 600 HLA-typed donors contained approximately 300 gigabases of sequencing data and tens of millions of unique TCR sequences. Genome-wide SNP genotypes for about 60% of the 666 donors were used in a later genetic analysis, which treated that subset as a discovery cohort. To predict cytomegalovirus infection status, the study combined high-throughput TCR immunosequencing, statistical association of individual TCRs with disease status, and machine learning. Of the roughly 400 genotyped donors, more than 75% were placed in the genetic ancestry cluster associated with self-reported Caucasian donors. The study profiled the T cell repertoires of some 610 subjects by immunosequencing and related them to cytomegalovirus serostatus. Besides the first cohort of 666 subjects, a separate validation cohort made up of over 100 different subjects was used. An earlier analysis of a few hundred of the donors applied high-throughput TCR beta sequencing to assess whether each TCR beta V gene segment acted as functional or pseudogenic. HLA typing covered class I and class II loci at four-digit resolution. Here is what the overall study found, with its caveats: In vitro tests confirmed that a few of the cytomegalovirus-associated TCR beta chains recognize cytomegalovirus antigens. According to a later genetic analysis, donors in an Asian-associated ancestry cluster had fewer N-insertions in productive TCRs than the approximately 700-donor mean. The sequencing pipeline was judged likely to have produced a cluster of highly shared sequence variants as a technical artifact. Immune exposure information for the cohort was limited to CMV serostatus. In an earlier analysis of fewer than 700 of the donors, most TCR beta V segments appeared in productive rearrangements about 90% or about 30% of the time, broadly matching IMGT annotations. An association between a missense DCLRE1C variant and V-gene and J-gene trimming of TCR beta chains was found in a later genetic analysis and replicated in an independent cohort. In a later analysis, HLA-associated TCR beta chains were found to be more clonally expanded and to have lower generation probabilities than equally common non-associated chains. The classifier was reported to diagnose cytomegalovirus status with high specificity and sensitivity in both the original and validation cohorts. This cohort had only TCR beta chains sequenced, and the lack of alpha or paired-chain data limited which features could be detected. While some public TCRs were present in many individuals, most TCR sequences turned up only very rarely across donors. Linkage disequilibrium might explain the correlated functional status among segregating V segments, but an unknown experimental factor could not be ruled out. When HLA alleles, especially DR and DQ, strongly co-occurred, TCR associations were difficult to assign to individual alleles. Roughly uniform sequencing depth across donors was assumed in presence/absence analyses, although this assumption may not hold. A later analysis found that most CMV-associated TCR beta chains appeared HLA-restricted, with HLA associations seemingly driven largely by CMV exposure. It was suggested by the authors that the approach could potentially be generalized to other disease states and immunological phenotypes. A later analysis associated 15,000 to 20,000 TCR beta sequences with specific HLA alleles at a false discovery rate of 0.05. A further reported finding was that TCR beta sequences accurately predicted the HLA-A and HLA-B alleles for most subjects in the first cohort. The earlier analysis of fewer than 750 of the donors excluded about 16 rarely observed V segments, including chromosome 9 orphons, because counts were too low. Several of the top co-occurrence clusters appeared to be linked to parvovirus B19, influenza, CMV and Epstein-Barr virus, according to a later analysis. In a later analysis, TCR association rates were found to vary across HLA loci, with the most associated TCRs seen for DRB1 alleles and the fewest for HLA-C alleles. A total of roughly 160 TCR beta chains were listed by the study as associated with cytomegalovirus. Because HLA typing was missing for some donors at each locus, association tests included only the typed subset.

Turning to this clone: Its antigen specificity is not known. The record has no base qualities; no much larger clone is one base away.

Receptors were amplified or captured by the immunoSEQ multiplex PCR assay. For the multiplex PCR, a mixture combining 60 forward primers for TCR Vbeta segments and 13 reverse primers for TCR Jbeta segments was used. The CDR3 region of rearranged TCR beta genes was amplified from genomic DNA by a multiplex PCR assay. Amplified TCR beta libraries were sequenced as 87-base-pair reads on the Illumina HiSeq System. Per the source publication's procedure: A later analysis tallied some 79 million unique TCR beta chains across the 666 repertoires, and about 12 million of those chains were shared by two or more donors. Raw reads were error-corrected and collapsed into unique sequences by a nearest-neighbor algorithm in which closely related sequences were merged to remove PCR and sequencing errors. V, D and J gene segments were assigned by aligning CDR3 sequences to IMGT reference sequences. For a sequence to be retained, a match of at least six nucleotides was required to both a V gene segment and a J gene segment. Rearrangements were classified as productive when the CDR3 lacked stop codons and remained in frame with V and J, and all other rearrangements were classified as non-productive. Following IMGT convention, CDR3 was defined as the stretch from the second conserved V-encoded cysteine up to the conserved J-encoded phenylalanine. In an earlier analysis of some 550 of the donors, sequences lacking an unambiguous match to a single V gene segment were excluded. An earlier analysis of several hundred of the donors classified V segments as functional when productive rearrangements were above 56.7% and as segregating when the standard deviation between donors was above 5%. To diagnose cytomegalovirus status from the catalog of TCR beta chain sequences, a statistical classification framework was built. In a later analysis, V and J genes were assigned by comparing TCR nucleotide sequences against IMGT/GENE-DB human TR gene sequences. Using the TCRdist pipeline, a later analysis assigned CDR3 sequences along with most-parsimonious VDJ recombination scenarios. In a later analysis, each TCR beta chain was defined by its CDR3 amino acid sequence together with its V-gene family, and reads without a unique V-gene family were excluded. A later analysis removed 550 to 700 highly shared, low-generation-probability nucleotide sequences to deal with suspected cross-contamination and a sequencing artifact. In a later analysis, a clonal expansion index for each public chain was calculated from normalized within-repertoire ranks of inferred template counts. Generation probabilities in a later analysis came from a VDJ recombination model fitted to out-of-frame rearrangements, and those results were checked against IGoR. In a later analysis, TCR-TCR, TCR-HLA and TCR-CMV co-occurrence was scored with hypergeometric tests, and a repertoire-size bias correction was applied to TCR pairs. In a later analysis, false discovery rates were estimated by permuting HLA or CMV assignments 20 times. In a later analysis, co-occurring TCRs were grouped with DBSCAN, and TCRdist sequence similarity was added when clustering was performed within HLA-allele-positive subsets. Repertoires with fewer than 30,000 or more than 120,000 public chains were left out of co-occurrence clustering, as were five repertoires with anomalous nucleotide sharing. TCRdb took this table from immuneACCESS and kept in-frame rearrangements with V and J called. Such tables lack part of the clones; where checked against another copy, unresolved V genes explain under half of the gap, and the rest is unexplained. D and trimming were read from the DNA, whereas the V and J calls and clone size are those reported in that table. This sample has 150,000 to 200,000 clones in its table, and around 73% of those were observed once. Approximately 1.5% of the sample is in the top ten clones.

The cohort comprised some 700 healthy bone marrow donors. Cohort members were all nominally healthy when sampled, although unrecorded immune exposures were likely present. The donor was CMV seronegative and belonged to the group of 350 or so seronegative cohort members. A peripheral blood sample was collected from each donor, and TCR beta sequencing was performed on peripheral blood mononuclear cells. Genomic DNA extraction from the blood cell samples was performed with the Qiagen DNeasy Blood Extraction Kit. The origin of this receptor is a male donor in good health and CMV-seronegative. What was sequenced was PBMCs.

The CDR3 is CASSPLGGGDEQYF. The DNA sequence is TGTGCCAGCAGCCCCTTGGGGGGAGGGGACGAGCAGTACTTC. The V gene is TRBV7-6 and the J gene is TRBJ2-5; 7 junctional bases match TRBD2. The end of the DNA aligns better with TRBJ2-7, so the J call may be wrong. From the cysteine up to the phenylalanine, the CDR3 has a length of 14 residues. The CDR3 DNA has 42 bases and is translated from base 1. CDR1 and CDR2 are read off the germline V gene as SGHVS and FNYEAQ.